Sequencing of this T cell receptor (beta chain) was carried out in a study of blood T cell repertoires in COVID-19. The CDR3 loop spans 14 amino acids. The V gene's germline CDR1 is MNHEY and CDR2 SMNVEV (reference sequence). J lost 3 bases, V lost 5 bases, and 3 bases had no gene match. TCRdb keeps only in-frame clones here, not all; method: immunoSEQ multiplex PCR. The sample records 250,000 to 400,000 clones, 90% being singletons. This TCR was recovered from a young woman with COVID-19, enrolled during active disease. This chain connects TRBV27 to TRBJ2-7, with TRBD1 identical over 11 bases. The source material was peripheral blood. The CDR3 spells CASSHGTGGYEQYF. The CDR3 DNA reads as TGTGCCAGCAGTCATGGGACAGGGGGCTACGAGCAGTACTTC.